The T cell receptor beta chain described here comes from a study of CD8 T cells in Susac syndrome. This CDR3 is built from 16 residues. The germline V gene encodes CDR1 KGHSH and CDR2 LQKENI. Trimming removed 3 bases at V and 5 bases at J, with 20 bases between. An input of 0.5 to 1 ug of RNA was subjected to reverse transcription using random hexamers. A multiplex approach, immunoSEQ multiplex PCR, amplified TCR beta CDR3 across 54 Vbeta and 13 Jbeta. TCRdb analysed the immunoSEQ multiplex PCR reads with MiXCR anew, one entry per CDR3 protein. The table shows roughly 120,000 distinct CDR3 sequences, with over 90% occurring only once. Sequencing of TCR beta covered CD8+ and CD4+ T cells obtained from blood.

The sample taken for sequencing was CD8+ T cells from PBMCs. J is TRBJ2-7 and V is TRBV18, with a tentative D call TRBD2 (5 bases). This sequence originates from a human donor with multiple sclerosis. CDR3 coding DNA: TGTGCCAGCTCACCGAAAGGATCGGGGATCCCTAACGAGCAGTACGTC. Its translation: CASSPKGSGIPNEQYV.